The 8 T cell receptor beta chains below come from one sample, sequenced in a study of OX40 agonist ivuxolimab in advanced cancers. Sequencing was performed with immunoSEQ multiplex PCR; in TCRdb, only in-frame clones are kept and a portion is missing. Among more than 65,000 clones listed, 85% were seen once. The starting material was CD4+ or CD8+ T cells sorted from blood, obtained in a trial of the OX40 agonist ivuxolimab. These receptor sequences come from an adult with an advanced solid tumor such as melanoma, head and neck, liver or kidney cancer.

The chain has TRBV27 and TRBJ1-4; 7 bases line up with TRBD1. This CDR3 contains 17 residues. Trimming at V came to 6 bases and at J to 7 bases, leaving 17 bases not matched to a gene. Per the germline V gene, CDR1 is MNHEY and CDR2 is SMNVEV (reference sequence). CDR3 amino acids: CASSRIPGTEEGEKLFF. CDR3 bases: TGTGCCAGCAGCCGAATCCCCGGGACAGAGGAGGGTGAAAAACTGTTTTTT.

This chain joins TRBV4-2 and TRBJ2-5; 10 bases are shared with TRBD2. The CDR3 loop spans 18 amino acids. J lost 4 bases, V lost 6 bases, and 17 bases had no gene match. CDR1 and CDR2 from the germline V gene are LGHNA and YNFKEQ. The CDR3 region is CASSSGRGASGGAETQYF. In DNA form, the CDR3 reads TGTGCCAGCAGTTCCGGAAGGGGGGCTAGCGGGGGAGCAGAGACCCAGTACTTC.

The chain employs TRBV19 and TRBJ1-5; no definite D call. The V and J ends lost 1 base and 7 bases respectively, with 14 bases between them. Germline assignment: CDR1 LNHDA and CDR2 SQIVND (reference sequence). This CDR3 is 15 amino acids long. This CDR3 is CASSIVTSPDQPQHF. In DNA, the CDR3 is TGTGCCAGTAGTATAGTAACCAGTCCCGACCAGCCCCAGCATTTT.

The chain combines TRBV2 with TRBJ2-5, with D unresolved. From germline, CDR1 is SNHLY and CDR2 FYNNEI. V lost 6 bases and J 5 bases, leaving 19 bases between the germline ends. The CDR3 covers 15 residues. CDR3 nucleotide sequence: TGTGCCAGCAGATACGGGTTTGGGGAATTCGAGACCCAGTACTTC. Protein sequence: CASRYGFGEFETQYF. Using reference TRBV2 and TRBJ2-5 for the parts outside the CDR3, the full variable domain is EPEVTQTPSHQVTQMGQEVILRCVPISNHLYFYWYRQILGQKVEFLVSFYNNEISEKSEIFDDQFSVERPDGSNFTLKIRSTKLEDSAMYFCASRYGFGEFETQYFGPGTRLLVL.

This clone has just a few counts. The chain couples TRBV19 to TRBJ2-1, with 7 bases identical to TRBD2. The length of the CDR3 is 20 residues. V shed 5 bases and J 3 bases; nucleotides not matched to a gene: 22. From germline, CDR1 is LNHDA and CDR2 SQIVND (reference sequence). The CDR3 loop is CASSPFWDSNQAGSYNEQFF. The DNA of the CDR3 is TGTGCCAGTAGTCCCTTTTGGGACTCCAATCAAGCGGGAAGCTACAATGAGCAGTTCTTC.

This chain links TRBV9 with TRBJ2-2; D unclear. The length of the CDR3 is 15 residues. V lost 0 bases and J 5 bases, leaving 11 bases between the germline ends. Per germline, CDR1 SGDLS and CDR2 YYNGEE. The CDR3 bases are TGTGCCAGCAGCGTAGGGCGGCCTGGGACCGGGGAGCTGTTTTTT. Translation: CASSVGRPGTGELFF.

Here the CDR3 reads CASSQVDLGLAGMNTQYF. In nucleotides, the CDR3 is TGCGCCAGCAGCCAAGTGGATTTGGGACTAGCGGGAATGAATACGCAGTATTTT. The chain uses TRBV4-1 and TRBJ2-3; 13 nucleotides match TRBD2. V gave up 1 base and J gave up 7 bases; unmatched junction bases: 11. CDR3 length: 18 residues. In germline, CDR1 is MGHRA, CDR2 YSYEKL.

CDR3 amino acids: CASRGDRVGEQYF. The CDR3 DNA follows: TGTGCCAGCAGAGGGGACAGGGTAGGGGAGCAGTACTTC. The genes are TRBV2 and TRBJ2-7; the match to TRBD1 covers 9 bases. Trimming took 6 bases from V and 7 from J; bases not matched to a gene: 7. Germline CDR1 reads SNHLY; CDR2 reads FYNNEI. The CDR3 extends over 13 amino acids.